The present TCR beta chain was sequenced within a study of T cells in Graves' hyperthyroidism and ophthalmopathy (dated by TCRdb to the late 2010s). Regarding the study in general: Peripheral blood samples were taken at initial diagnosis, before any treatment was given. According to the paper, TCR Vbeta CDR3 sequencing was carried out on some 130 peripheral blood samples, which came from 40 to 45 ophthalmopathy, approximately 72 hyperthyroidism and roughly 17 progressor patients. After blood sampling, hyperthyroidism patients were treated with methimazole at a starting dose of 30 mg daily, and ophthalmopathy patients were treated with high-dose intravenous methylprednisolone. An independent validation cohort of under 20 hyperthyroidism patients and 17 patients who later progressed to ophthalmopathy tested prospective prediction of ophthalmopathy. Thyroid tissue and blood T-cell repertoires from about six Graves' hyperthyroidism patients were also compared in the study. For training and testing, the 100 or so patients in the discovery cohort were randomly divided in a 7:3 ratio. To identify TCR V-J signatures that set the groups apart, the researchers used a discovery cohort of 100 patients, made up of 40 to 45 with Graves' ophthalmopathy and 57 with stable Graves' hyperthyroidism.

Hyperthyroidism patients were newly diagnosed, with disease duration under 2 months, and aged 18 to 65 years. Any patient with an uncontrolled infection, another autoimmune disease, pregnancy or lactation was excluded. Clinical symptoms, serum thyroxine and TRAb, thyroid ultrasound, and orbital computed tomography formed the basis for the diagnoses. Blood from progressor patients was drawn when they were first diagnosed with hyperthyroidism, before any ophthalmopathy symptoms appeared. PBMCs were isolated from more than 8 ml of fresh peripheral blood by Ficoll-Paque density gradient centrifugation. Progressor patients were defined as those initially diagnosed with Graves' hyperthyroidism in whom ophthalmopathy developed during follow-up. Trizol reagent was used to extract total RNA, and RNA quality was then checked on an Agilent 2100 Bioanalyzer. Looking up the germline V gene yields CDR1 SGHVS and CDR2 FNYEAQ. The CDR3 sequence holds 18 residues, the cysteine and phenylalanine included. Only the CDR3 DNA is retained, 54 bases long and in frame from the first base.

The TCR beta CDR3 regions were amplified from RNA transcripts. For the first round of RT-PCR on the TCR CDR3, the HTBI primer set was used together with the Qiagen OneStep RT-PCR kit. Libraries were constructed in a second round of multiplex PCR, after which size selection and purification were performed. The libraries were sequenced on an Illumina HiSeq2000 using paired-end 100 bp reads. For the original study's pipeline: SOAPnuke was used to process the raw data, throwing out any read that contained adapters or uncalled bases, had a mean Phred below 15, or lacked an exact constant-primer or identifier match. High-quality paired reads were merged using COPE v1.2.5, and each unique nucleotide sequence was defined as a clonotype. MiTCR v1.1 was used to align the clonotypes against IMGT TRBV, TRBD and TRBJ reference segments. Only V-J combinations with frequency above 0.0001, covering 99% to 99.2% of repertoires, were analysed. A TCS score was defined as the ratio of F50 (clonal expansion) to E x V (chaos), with BLOSUM62-based TCRdist applied between CDR3 peptides within each V-J. Welch's t-statistics and random forest reduced some 510 V-J features to roughly 13, which were used in a naive Bayes classifier (R e1071). Through fastp at Q25 and MiXCR, TCRdb rebuilt clones from the public reads, retaining in-frame beta chains. Duplicate CDR3 protein sequences are folded into a single record with the most common DNA and genes. TCRdb, not the original authors, processed these V and J calls. The sample data list approximately 370,000 distinct CDR3 sequences, and about a sixth of these were observed just once. The top ten constitute almost 35% of the sample.

Here is what the overall study found, with its caveats: In validation, progression to ophthalmopathy was predicted by the model with nearly 71% sensitivity and 72% to 85% specificity, a median of roughly six months before onset. Most expanded thyroid clonotypes (frequency above 0.001) were also detected in blood, suggesting blood repertoires may reflect thyroid immune responses. Sample size was not statistically predetermined, and investigators were not blinded to group allocation. A model built on a 13 V-J signature distinguished ophthalmopathy from stable hyperthyroidism, reaching about 88% sensitivity and about 81% specificity in cross-validation and 80%/75% in testing.

Comments on this clonotype: Its antigen remains undetermined. Just one base apart from a much larger clone, this may be a read error.

Sequencing was carried out using blood. The receptor comes from a woman under 40 with Graves' hyperthyroidism that later progressed to Graves' ophthalmopathy. The rearrangement combines TRBV7-6 with TRBJ1-6, with TRBD1 as a weak D call on 6 bases. This receptor has the CDR3 CASSSTVPGQKYNSPRHF. The nucleotides are TGTGCCAGCAGCTCAACGGTACCGGGACAAAAGTATAATTCACCCCGCCACTTT.